This T cell receptor (beta chain) was profiled in a study of blood T cell repertoires in COVID-19. Whole-study context: Sources were T cells, B-cell-depleted T cells, or PBMCs; the material itself was cDNA or gDNA.

This CDR3 comprises 14 residues. V shed 4 bases, J shed 10 bases, and the junction held 8 bases outside the gene matches. CDR1 SGHNT and CDR2 YYREEE come from the germline V gene (reference sequence). In the authors' methods: Amplifying reference gene primers gave estimates of nucleated cell counts. Using immunoSEQ multiplex PCR, the repertoire was profiled, and TCRdb retains in-frame clones only, with some absent. That table gives V, J and clone size, and the DNA gave D and trimming. Of about 200,000 clones detected, roughly four fifths appear once; the ten largest clones hold 6.5% to 7%. V and J are TRBV5-4 and TRBJ1-6; 7 bases align to TRBD1. Sequencing input: peripheral blood. The source of this sequence is a human donor with acute or convalescent COVID-19. The donor label of this sample is uncertain. This CDR3 reads CASSREQGESPLHF. DNA of the CDR3: TGTGCCAGCAGCCGGGAGCAGGGGGAATCACCCCTCCACTTT.